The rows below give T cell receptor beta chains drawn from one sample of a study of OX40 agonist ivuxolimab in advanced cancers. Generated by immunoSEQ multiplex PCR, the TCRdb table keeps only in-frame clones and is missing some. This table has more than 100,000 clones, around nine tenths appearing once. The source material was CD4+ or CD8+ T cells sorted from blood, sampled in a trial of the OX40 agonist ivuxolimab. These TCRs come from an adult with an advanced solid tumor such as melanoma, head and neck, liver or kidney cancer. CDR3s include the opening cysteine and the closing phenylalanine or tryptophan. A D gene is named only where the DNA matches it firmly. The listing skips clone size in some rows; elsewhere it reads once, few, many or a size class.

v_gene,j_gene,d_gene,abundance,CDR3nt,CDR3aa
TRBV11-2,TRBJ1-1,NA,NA,TGTGCCAGCAGCTTAACAGGGAACACTGAAGCTTTCTTT,CASSLTGNTEAFF
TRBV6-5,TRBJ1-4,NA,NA,TGTGCCAGCAGTCAGGCGGGGGGGAAACTGTTTTTT,CASSQAGGKLFF
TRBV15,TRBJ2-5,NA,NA,TGTGCCACCAGCAGCGAAATAGGTCGCACCCAGTACTTC,CATSSEIGRTQYF
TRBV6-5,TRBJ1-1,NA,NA,TGTGCCAGCATGAATCGGGGTCTGAACACTGAAGCTTTCTTT,CASMNRGLNTEAFF
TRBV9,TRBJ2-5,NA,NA,TGTGCCAGCAGCGTAGACGGGCGATCCCAAGAGACCCAGTACTTC,CASSVDGRSQETQYF
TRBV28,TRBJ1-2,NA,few,TGTGCCAGCAGTTACGGCTATGGCTACACCTTC,CASSYGYGYTF
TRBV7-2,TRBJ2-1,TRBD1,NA,TGTGCCAGCAGCAATGACAGGGGGGATGAGCAGTTCTTC,CASSNDRGDEQFF
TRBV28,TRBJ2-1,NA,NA,TGTGCCAGCAGTTTTCGACTATCTGGAACCAATGAGCAGTTCTTC,CASSFRLSGTNEQFF
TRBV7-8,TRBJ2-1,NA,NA,TGTGCCAGCATGAGGGGCCTCTACAATGAGCAGTTCTTC,CASMRGLYNEQFF
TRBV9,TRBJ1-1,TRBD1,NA,TGTGCCAGCAGCGTAGATCAGGGGGCATGGGACACTGAAGCTTTCTTT,CASSVDQGAWDTEAFF
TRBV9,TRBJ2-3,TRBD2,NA,TGTGCCAGCAGCGTTTTCGGGACTAGCAGCCTCAGGGAAGATACGCAGTATTTT,CASSVFGTSSLREDTQYF
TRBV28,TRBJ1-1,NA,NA,TGTGCCAGCATCGTGGGAATGAACACTGAAGCTTTCTTT,CASIVGMNTEAFF
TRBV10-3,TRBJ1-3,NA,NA,TGTGCCATGACCCGGACGGCAGGAAACACCATATATTTT,CAMTRTAGNTIYF
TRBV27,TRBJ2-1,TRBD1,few,TGTGCCAGCAGTTCACCTATACAGGGGGCCGATGAGCAGTTCTTC,CASSSPIQGADEQFF
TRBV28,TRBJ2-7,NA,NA,TGTGCCAGCAGCCAATATCAGGGGTCTGGGTCCTACGAGCAGTACTTC,CASSQYQGSGSYEQYF